This entry features one T cell receptor beta chain sequence. This entry comes from a study of blood T cell repertoires in COVID-19. The wider study: Researchers got acute and convalescent COVID-19 samples from the United States, Italy and Spain. PBMCs, B-cell-depleted T cells, or T cells provided the cDNA or gDNA that made up the material.

Clones were sequenced by immunoSEQ multiplex PCR, and TCRdb holds only the in-frame ones, with some missing. The sample holds approximately 220,000 clones, about four fifths seen once. V lost 8 bases to trimming and J lost 1 base, with 12 bases between them. The germline gives CDR1 SNHLY, CDR2 FYNNEI. There are 14 residues in the CDR3. The TCR comes from a woman aged 50 to 60 with acute or convalescent COVID-19. V gene TRBV2 combines with J gene TRBJ1-5; the D gene is possibly TRBD1 (5 bases). The specimen was peripheral blood. CDR3 residues: CASRQGMSNQPQHF. The DNA for the CDR3 is TGTGCCAGCCGGCAGGGCATGAGCAATCAGCCCCAGCATTTT.